This T cell receptor beta chain was observed in a study of blood T cell repertoires in COVID-19. Study in general: COVID-19 samples from acute and convalescent phases originated in the United States, Italy and Spain.

Some clones are missing from TCRdb's copy, which holds only in-frame ones; the method was immunoSEQ multiplex PCR. The sample contains about 210,000 clones, 80% to 85% of which appear only once. It was during active infection that Seattle patients were enrolled and then longitudinally followed. The CDR3 spans 17 residues. CDR1 SGHTA and CDR2 FQGNSA come from the germline V gene. Trimming took 3 bases from V and 4 from J; bases not matched to a gene: 13. Material for sequencing was peripheral blood. The TCR was taken from a woman aged 80 or over with COVID-19, enrolled during active disease. The rearrangement uses TRBV7-2 and TRBJ2-7; 9 bases match TRBD1. The CDR3 nucleotides are TGTGCCAGCAGCTTTCGGTACAGTGACAGGGGGATATACGAGCAGTACTTC. Translation gives CASSFRYSDRGIYEQYF.